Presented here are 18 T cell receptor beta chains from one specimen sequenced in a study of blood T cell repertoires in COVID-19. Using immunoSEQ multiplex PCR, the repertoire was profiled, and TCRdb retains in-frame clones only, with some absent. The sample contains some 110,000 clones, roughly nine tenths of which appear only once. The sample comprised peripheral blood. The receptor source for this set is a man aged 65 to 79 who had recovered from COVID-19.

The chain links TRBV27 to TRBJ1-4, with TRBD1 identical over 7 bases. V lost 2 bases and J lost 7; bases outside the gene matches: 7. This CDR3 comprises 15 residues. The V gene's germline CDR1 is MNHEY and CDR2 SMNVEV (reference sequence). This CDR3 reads CASSLLSRGSEKLFF. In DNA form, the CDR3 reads TGTGCCAGCAGTTTACTTTCCAGGGGGTCTGAAAAACTGTTTTTT.

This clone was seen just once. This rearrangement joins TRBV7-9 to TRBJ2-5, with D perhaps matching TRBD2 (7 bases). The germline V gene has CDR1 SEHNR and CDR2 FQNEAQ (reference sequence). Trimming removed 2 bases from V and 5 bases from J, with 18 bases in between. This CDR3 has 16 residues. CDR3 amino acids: CASSLRGGTDGETQYF. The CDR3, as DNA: TGTGCCAGCAGCTTAAGGGGGGGCACGGATGGGGAGACCCAGTACTTC.

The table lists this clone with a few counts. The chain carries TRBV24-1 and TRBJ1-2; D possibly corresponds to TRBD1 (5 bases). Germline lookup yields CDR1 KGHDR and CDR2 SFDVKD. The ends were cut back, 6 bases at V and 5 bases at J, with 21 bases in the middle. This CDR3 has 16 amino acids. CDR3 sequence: CATSPTGGAGIYGYTF. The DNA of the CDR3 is TGTGCCACCAGTCCAACCGGAGGGGCAGGTATATATGGCTACACCTTC.

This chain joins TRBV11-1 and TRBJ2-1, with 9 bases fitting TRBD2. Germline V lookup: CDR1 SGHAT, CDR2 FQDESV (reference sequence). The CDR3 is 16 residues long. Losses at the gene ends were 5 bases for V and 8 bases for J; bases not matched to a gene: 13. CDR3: CASSPLGLAGIDEQFF. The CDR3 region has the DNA TGTGCCAGCAGCCCGTTGGGGCTAGCGGGAATCGATGAGCAGTTCTTC.

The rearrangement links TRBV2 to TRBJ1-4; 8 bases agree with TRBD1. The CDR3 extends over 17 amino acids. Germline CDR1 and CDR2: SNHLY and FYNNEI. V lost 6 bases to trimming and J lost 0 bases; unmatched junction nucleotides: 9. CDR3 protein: CASRWDRPPATNEKLFF. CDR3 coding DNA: TGTGCCAGCAGGTGGGACAGGCCGCCTGCAACTAATGAAAAACTGTTTTTT.

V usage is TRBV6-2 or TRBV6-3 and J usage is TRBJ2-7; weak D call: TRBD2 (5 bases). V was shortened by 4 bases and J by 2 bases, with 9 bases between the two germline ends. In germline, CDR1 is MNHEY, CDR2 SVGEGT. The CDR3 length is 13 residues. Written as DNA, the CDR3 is TGTGCCAGCAGTTCCCTTAGCGCCTACGAGCAGTACTTC. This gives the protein CASSSLSAYEQYF.

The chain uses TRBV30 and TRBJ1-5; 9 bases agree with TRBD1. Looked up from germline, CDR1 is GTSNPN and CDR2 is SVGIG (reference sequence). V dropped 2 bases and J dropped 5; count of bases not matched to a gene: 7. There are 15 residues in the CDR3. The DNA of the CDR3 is TGTGCCTGGAGTACAGGGGGCGGCTCGGATCAGCCCCAGCATTTT. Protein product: CAWSTGGGSDQPQHF.

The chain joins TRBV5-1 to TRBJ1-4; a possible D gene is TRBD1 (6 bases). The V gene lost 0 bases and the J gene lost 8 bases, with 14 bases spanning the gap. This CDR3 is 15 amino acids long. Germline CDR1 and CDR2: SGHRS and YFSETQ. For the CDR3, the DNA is TGCGCCAGCAGCTTGGAAGGGGGGGCATGGGAAAAACTGTTTTTT. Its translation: CASSLEGGAWEKLFF.

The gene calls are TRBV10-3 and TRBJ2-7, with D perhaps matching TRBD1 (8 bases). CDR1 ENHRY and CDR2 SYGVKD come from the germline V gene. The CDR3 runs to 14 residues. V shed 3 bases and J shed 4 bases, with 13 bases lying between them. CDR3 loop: CAISEDRGGYEQYF. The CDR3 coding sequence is TGTGCCATCAGTGAAGACAGGGGAGGGTACGAGCAGTACTTC.

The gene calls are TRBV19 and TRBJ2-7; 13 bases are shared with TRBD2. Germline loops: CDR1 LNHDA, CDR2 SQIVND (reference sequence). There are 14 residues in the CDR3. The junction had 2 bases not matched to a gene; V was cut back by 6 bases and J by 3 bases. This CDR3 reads CASRRTSGSYEQYF. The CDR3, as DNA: TGTGCCAGTAGGCGGACTAGCGGGAGCTACGAGCAGTACTTC.

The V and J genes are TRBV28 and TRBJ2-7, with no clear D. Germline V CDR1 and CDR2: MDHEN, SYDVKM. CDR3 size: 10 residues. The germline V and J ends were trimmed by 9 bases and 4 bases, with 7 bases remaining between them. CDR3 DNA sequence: TGTGCCAGTTCCCGGTACGAGCAGTACTTC. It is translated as CASSRYEQYF.

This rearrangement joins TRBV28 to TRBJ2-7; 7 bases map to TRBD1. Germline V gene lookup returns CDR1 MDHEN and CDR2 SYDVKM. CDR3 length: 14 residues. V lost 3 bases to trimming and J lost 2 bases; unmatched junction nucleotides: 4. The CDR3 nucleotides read TGTGCCAGCAGTTTCCCCGACAGGGCCTACGAGCAGTACTTC. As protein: CASSFPDRAYEQYF.

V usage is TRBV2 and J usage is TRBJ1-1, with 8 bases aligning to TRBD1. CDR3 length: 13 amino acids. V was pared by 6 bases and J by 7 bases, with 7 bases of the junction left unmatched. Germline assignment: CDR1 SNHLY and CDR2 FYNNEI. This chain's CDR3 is CASRGTGMGEAFF. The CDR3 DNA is TGTGCCAGCAGGGGGACAGGAATGGGTGAAGCTTTCTTT.

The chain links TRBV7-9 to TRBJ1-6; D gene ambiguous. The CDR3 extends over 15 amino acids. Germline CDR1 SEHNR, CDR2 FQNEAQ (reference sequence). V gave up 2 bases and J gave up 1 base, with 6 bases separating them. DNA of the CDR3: TGTGCCAGCAGCTTACTAGGTTCCTATAATTCACCCCTCCACTTT. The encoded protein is CASSLLGSYNSPLHF.

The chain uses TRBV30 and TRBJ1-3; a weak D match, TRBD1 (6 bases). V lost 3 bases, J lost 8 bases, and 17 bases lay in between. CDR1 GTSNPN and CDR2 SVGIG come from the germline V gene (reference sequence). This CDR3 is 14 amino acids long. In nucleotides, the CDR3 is TGTGCCTGGAGACGAGGGGGTAACTTGGACACCATATATTTT. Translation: CAWRRGGNLDTIYF.

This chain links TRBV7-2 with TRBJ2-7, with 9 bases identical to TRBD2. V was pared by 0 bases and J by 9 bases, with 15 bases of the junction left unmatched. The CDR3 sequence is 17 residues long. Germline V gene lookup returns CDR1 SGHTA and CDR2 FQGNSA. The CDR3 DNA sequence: TGTGCCAGCAGCTTAGCGGCAGGGACTAGCCTTGGGTCGGGGCAGTACTTC. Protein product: CASSLAAGTSLGSGQYF.

The CDR3 spells CASSEAGDTEAFF. Written as DNA, the CDR3 is TGTGCCAGCAGTGAAGCTGGAGACACTGAAGCTTTCTTT. J is TRBJ1-1 and V is TRBV6-1; D gene uncertain. Germline loops: CDR1 MNHNS, CDR2 SASEGT. The germline V and J ends were trimmed by 0 bases and 3 bases, with 5 bases remaining between them. The CDR3 contains 13 residues.

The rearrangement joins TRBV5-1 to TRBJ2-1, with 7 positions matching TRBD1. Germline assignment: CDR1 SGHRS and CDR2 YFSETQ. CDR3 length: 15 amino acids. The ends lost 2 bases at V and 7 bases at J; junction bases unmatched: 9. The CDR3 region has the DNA TGCGCCAGCAGCTTTACGACAGGGTTATTGAATGAGCAGTTCTTC. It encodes CASSFTTGLLNEQFF.